The 23 T cell receptor beta chains below were found in one sample sequenced in a study. TCRdb recomputed calls from the RT-PCR reads with MiXCR, one row per CDR3 protein. This table has 650,000 to 800,000 distinct CDR3 sequences, about 14% appearing once. Material: memory CD4+ T cells from blood. The receptors here all came from a female donor in good health, serving as a healthy control.

The chain joins TRBV9 to TRBJ2-1; TRBD2 matches 11 bases. Germline-derived CDR1 and CDR2 are SGDLS and YYNGEE. Trimming cost V 4 bases and J 5 bases; bases outside gene matches: 14. The CDR3 consists of 18 residues. CDR3 sequence reads: CASSLKGLAEGGDNEQFF. Here the CDR3 DNA reads TGTGCCAGCAGCCTAAAGGGACTAGCGGAAGGAGGGGACAATGAGCAGTTCTTC. Supplemented by reference TRBV9 and TRBJ2-1, the full variable domain reads DSGVTQTPKHLITATGQRVTLRCSPRSGDLSVYWYQQSLDQGLQFLIQYYNGEERAKGNILERFSAQQFPDLHSELNLSSLELGDSALYFCASSLKGLAEGGDNEQFFGPGTRLTVL.

This clonotype was found a few times. The chain carries TRBV7-2 and TRBJ1-1; D not resolved. The CDR3 loop spans 12 amino acids. Germline CDR1 is SGHTA and CDR2 is FQGNSA. The V and J ends lost 4 bases and 7 bases respectively, with 10 bases between them. CDR3 sequence (DNA): TGTGCCAGCAGCTCAGGCAGAATTGAAGCTTTCTTT. It is translated as CASSSGRIEAFF.

This clonotype appeared many times. Written as DNA, the CDR3 is TGTGCCAGCAGTGAACAACTGACAGGGGAGGATACGCAGTATTTT. Translated: CASSEQLTGEDTQYF. This chain joins TRBV6-4 and TRBJ2-3; 8 bases are shared with TRBD1. V shed 3 bases, J shed 6 bases, and the junction held 8 bases outside the gene matches. This CDR3 is 15 amino acids long. Germline V gene data show CDR1 as MRHNA and CDR2 as SNTAGT.

This clonotype appeared many times. This chain connects TRBV3-1 to TRBJ1-1; 8 positions agree with TRBD1. Germline-derived CDR1 and CDR2 are LGHDT and YNNKEL (reference sequence). J gave up 5 bases and V 4 bases, and 6 bases lay outside the gene matches. This CDR3 contains 14 residues. CDR3 sequence reads: CASSPRGPGTEAFF. CDR3 DNA sequence: TGTGCCAGCAGCCCCAGGGGGCCGGGGACTGAAGCTTTCTTT.

This clonotype was recorded at least ten times. The rearrangement links TRBV10-3 to TRBJ2-1; D might be TRBD1 (6 bases). CDR3 size: 14 residues. CDR1 and CDR2 from the germline V gene are ENHRY and SYGVKD. V was trimmed by 7 bases and J by 7 bases, leaving 17 bases between them. For the CDR3, the DNA is TGTGCCATCACCTCGACCACGGACAGTAATGAGCAGTTCTTC. Amino acids: CAITSTTDSNEQFF.

The chain links TRBV3-1 to TRBJ1-1, with D possibly TRBD1 on 6 matching bases. This CDR3 comprises 16 residues. CDR1 is LGHDT, CDR2 YNNKEL, per germline (reference sequence). Trimming removed 4 bases from V and 1 base from J, with 16 bases in between. The CDR3 coding sequence is TGTGCCAGCAGCCCCTGGACAGCCCCAACGAACACTGAAGCTTTCTTT. Translation gives CASSPWTAPTNTEAFF. Filled out from reference TRBV3-1 and TRBJ1-1, the complete variable domain reads DTAVSQTPKYLVTQMGNDKSIKCEQNLGHDTMYWYKQDSKKFLKIMFSYNNKELIINETVPNRFSPKSPDKAHLNLHINSLELGDSAVYFCASSPWTAPTNTEAFFGQGTRLTVV.

This clonotype has more than one count but fewer than ten. The V and J genes are TRBV28 and TRBJ1-3, with TRBD1 matching 10 bases. The CDR3 runs 16 residues. Trimming removed 5 bases from V and 8 bases from J; junction bases left unmatched: 12. Germline values: CDR1 MDHEN, CDR2 SYDVKM. CDR3 sequence: CASSAYDRGLVDTIYF. As DNA, the CDR3 is TGTGCCAGCAGTGCATACGACAGGGGGCTTGTGGACACCATATATTTT.

This chain connects TRBV6-2 or TRBV6-3 to TRBJ1-5; no firm D call. Germline loops: CDR1 MNHEY, CDR2 SVGEGT. The CDR3 sequence is 15 residues long. The ends were cut back, 6 bases at V and 6 bases at J, with 18 bases in the middle. The CDR3: CASRELLRYGQPQHF. CDR3 in DNA: TGTGCCAGCAGAGAGTTACTAAGGTACGGTCAGCCCCAGCATTTT.

This sequence joins TRBV20-1 and TRBJ2-7, with 7 bases identical to TRBD1. V lost 5 bases, J lost 5 bases, and 12 bases stayed unmatched. Germline CDR1 DFQATT, CDR2 SNEGSKA (reference sequence). This CDR3 is 14 amino acids long. In DNA form, the CDR3 reads TGCAGTGCTTCGAACCCGACAGGGACCAACGAGCAGTACTTC. The encoded protein is CSASNPTGTNEQYF.

This chain connects TRBV10-3 to TRBJ2-3; 8 bases map to TRBD1. Trimming cost V 1 base and J 2 bases; bases outside gene matches: 5. The CDR3 is 16 residues long. The germline V gene has CDR1 ENHRY and CDR2 SYGVKD. The CDR3 spells CAISEFTGGVTDTQYF. For the CDR3, the DNA is TGTGCCATCAGTGAGTTCACAGGGGGAGTCACAGATACGCAGTATTTT.

This clonotype has a count of ten or more. The V call is TRBV27, the J call TRBJ2-2, with D possibly being TRBD1 (6 bases). Germline V gives CDR1 MNHEY, CDR2 SMNVEV (reference sequence). There are 14 residues in the CDR3. The V and J ends lost 6 bases and 3 bases respectively, with 11 bases between them. The CDR3 nucleotides read TGTGCCAGCAGAAGGGACACCTACACCGGGGAGCTGTTTTTT. It translates to CASRRDTYTGELFF.

V is TRBV5-1 and J is TRBJ1-1, with 10 positions matching TRBD1. The CDR3 extends over 16 amino acids. CDR1 and CDR2 from the germline V gene are SGHRS and YFSETQ. The J segment lost 1 base and the V segment lost 3 bases, leaving 6 bases of the junction unmatched. For the CDR3, the DNA is TGCGCCAGCAGCTGGGGGACAGGGGATACGAACACTGAAGCTTTCTTT. Translated, it gives CASSWGTGDTNTEAFF.

The gene calls are TRBV7-2 and TRBJ2-7, with a tentative D call TRBD1 (6 bases). Germline loops: CDR1 SGHTA, CDR2 FQGNSA. Trimming stripped 10 bases from V and 5 bases from J, with 21 bases between. This CDR3 spans 14 amino acids. The CDR3 DNA is TGTGCCATCTCCGCGAACGCAGGGGTTAACGAGCAGTACTTC. Protein: CAISANAGVNEQYF.

The chain has TRBV27 and TRBJ2-7; 10 bases align to TRBD1. The J segment lost 2 bases and the V segment lost 9 bases, leaving 7 bases of the junction unmatched. CDR1 and CDR2 from the germline V gene are MNHEY and SMNVEV (reference sequence). The CDR3 is 14 residues long. CDR3 nucleotide sequence: TGTGCCAGTGCCGGACAGGGGGTGACCTACGAGCAGTACTTC. This codes for CASAGQGVTYEQYF.

V and J are TRBV11-2 and TRBJ2-3; TRBD2 might be the D (7 bases). V lost 8 bases, J lost 3 bases, and 18 bases lay in between. CDR3 length: 15 amino acids. CDR1 SGHAT and CDR2 FQNNGV come from the germline V gene. For the CDR3, the DNA is TGTGCCAGCTCGATAGGGGGGGAATGGACAGATACGCAGTATTTT. Amino acid sequence: CASSIGGEWTDTQYF.

The gene calls are TRBV12-3 or TRBV12-4 and TRBJ1-6, with TRBD1 identical over 10 bases. V was clipped by 5 bases and J by 5 bases; unmatched bases: 6. CDR3 length: 16 amino acids. In nucleotides, the CDR3 is TGTGCCAGCAGTACCGGACAGGGGGGTAATAATTCACCCCTCCACTTT. The encoded protein is CASSTGQGGNNSPLHF.

This clonotype was recorded at least ten times. The J gene is TRBJ2-2, the V gene TRBV7-3; weak D call: TRBD2 (5 bases). Trimming stripped 5 bases from V and 6 bases from J, with 22 bases between. The CDR3 extends over 17 amino acids. Germline loops: CDR1 SGHTA, CDR2 FQGTGA. CDR3 sequence (DNA): TGTGCCAGCAGCCGAACCCGGACTGACCGCCTTTCCGGGGAGCTGTTTTTT. This translates into CASSRTRTDRLSGELFF.

This clonotype was counted a few times. In nucleotides, the CDR3 is TGTGCCAGCAGCCCACGGGGGACAATCTATGGCTACACCTTC. It translates to CASSPRGTIYGYTF. V is TRBV7-2 and J is TRBJ1-2; tentatively, D is TRBD1 (6 bases). The CDR3 has 14 residues. CDR1 SGHTA and CDR2 FQGNSA come from the germline V gene. Trimming stripped 5 bases from V and 4 bases from J, with 14 bases between. The full variable domain, with the rest looked up from reference TRBV7-2 and TRBJ1-2, is GAGVSQSPSNKVTEKGKDVELRCDPISGHTALYWYRQSLGQGLEFLIYFQGNSAPDKSGLPSDRFSAERTGGSVSTLTIQRTQQEDSAVYLCASSPRGTIYGYTFGSGTRLTVV.

This clonotype was seen only a few times. V is TRBV4-2 and J is TRBJ1-4, with D possibly being TRBD1 (6 bases). Trimming cost V 1 base and J 4 bases, with 10 bases left between them. The CDR3 sequence is 15 residues long. Germline CDR1 is LGHNA and CDR2 is YNFKEQ. The CDR3 reads CASSQVGGDNEKLFF. The CDR3 coding sequence is TGTGCCAGCAGCCAAGTAGGGGGTGATAATGAAAAACTGTTTTTT.

This chain links TRBV9 with TRBJ1-1, with a possible D match to TRBD1 (6 bases). V dropped 3 bases and J dropped 1 base, with 13 bases sitting between them. This CDR3 has 15 residues. Germline CDR1 is SGDLS and CDR2 is YYNGEE. The CDR3 bases are TGTGCCAGCAGCGCACGGGGGGACACGAACACTGAAGCTTTCTTT. Translating gives CASSARGDTNTEAFF.

This clonotype was seen just once. The chain carries TRBV18 and TRBJ1-1, with D unclear. CDR1 KGHSH and CDR2 LQKENI come from the germline V gene. V gave up 3 bases and J gave up 2 bases, with 13 bases separating them. This CDR3 has 15 residues. The CDR3 DNA follows: TGTGCCAGCTCACCGGCCGGACTGATCAACACTGAAGCTTTCTTT. It codes for CASSPAGLINTEAFF.

This clonotype showed up many times. This chain uses TRBV6-5 with TRBJ2-1; D may be TRBD1 (6 bases). CDR1 and CDR2 (germline): MNHEY, SVGAGI. Trimming took 5 bases from V and 0 from J, leaving 11 bases between them. This CDR3 has 15 residues. The CDR3 spells CASSRTGSSYNEQFF. DNA for the CDR3: TGTGCCAGCAGTCGTACAGGGAGCTCCTACAATGAGCAGTTCTTC.

This chain uses TRBV12-3 or TRBV12-4 with TRBJ1-1; possibly TRBD1 for D (6 bases). V lost 1 base to trimming and J lost 0 bases, with 12 bases between them. The CDR3 is 16 residues long. CDR3 sequence reads: CASSLGGGSMNTEAFF. In nucleotides, the CDR3 is TGTGCCAGCAGTTTAGGGGGGGGCAGTATGAACACTGAAGCTTTCTTT.